This is a list of T cell receptor beta chains from one sample in a study of shared clonotypes between healthy human individuals. Using immunoSEQ multiplex PCR, the repertoire was profiled, and TCRdb retains in-frame clones only, with some absent. The table lists about 1,800,000 clones, about 95% of them singletons. What was sequenced was naive CD8+ T cells sorted from blood. These receptors were obtained from a man between 18 and 35 years old in good health. Each CDR3 is given with its conserved first and last residue. A D gene is named only where the DNA matches it firmly. Clone size appears in some rows only: once, few, many, or a class for an expanded clone.

size	D	V	J	DNA	CDR3
NA	NA	TRBV27	TRBJ2-7	TGTGCCAGCAGTTTGGCAGGGACCTACGAGCAGTACTTC	CASSLAGTYEQYF
NA	NA	TRBV27	TRBJ1-5	TGTGCCAGCAGTTTATTGGGTGGGTATAGCAATCAGCCCCAGCATTTT	CASSLLGGYSNQPQHF
NA	NA	TRBV10-3	TRBJ2-7	TGTGCCATCAGTGCCGGGACGTCTACCTACGAGCAGTACTTC	CAISAGTSTYEQYF
NA	TRBD1	TRBV7-9	TRBJ1-4	TGTGCCAGCAGCTGGCCCTTGCCGGGACAGGGAAATGAAAAACTGTTTTTT	CASSWPLPGQGNEKLFF
NA	NA	TRBV21-1	TRBJ2-5	TGTGCCAGCAGCAAAGTGGACGAGGGACTAGGACAAGAGACCCAGTACTTC	CASSKVDEGLGQETQYF
NA	NA	TRBV4-3	TRBJ2-7	TGCGCCAGCAGCCAAGGGAAAAGCGGCTACGAGCAGTACTTC	CASSQGKSGYEQYF
few	TRBD1	TRBV30	TRBJ1-2	TGTGCCTGGAGTGTAACAGGGGGTGGCTATGGCTACACCTTC	CAWSVTGGGYGYTF
NA	NA	TRBV30	TRBJ1-4	TGTGCCTGGAGTGGGGGTCCGGGGGAAAAACTGTTTTTT	CAWSGGPGEKLFF
NA	TRBD2	TRBV5-6	TRBJ2-5	TGTGCCAGCAGCCTGACGGGACTAGCGGGTAGACAAGAGACCCAGTACTTC	CASSLTGLAGRQETQYF
NA	NA	TRBV4-1	TRBJ2-3	TGCGCCAGCAGCCCCCGTCTAGGCGCAGATACGCAGTATTTT	CASSPRLGADTQYF
NA	NA	TRBV19	TRBJ2-1	TGTGCCAGTAGTTTCTCCTACAATGAGCAGTTCTTC	CASSFSYNEQFF
NA	NA	TRBV5-1	TRBJ1-4	TGCGCCAGCAGCTTTGAACAGGGTGATGAAAAACTGTTTTTT	CASSFEQGDEKLFF
NA	NA	TRBV29-1	TRBJ2-5	TGCAGCGTTGAAGAGGATCTCAACCAAGAGACCCAGTACTTC	CSVEEDLNQETQYF
NA	NA	TRBV25-1	TRBJ1-1	TGTGCCAGCAGGAGCCCGGGTCAGGGGTATGGTGTTGGTGAAGCTTTCTTT	CASRSPGQGYGVGEAFF
NA	TRBD1	TRBV7-4	TRBJ2-7	TGTGCCAGCAGCGTAAGCCGGGACAGGTTTCCCTCTTTCTACGAGCAGTACTTC	CASSVSRDRFPSFYEQYF
once	NA	TRBV6-5	TRBJ1-5	TGTGCCAGTTCAGAGTATAGCAATCAGCCCCAGCATTTT	CASSEYSNQPQHF
NA	NA	TRBV7-2	TRBJ1-6	TGTGCCAGCAGCTTAGAGAGGGTACCTAATTCACCCCTCCACTTT	CASSLERVPNSPLHF
NA	TRBD2	TRBV6-5	TRBJ2-2	TGTGCCAGCAGTTACTCTGTTAGCGGGGTCACCGGGGAGCTGTTTTTT	CASSYSVSGVTGELFF
NA	NA	TRBV7-6	TRBJ1-1	TGTGCCAGCAGCTTAGGTGCGGCGTATGAAGCTTTCTTT	CASSLGAAYEAFF
NA	NA	TRBV7-9	TRBJ1-1	TGTGCCAGCAGCTTAGAAGGGATGTATGACACTGAAGCTTTCTTT	CASSLEGMYDTEAFF
NA	NA	TRBV7-2	TRBJ1-5	TGTGCCAGCAGCTTAGACGGTTTTCAGCCCCAGCATTTT	CASSLDGFQPQHF
NA	NA	TRBV19	TRBJ2-7	TGTGCCAGTAGTATTAGTGTCAGTCGAGAGCAGTACTTC	CASSISVSREQYF
NA	TRBD1	TRBV4-3	TRBJ2-7	TGCGCCAGCAGCCCTGGACAGGGGTCCTACGAGCAGTACTTC	CASSPGQGSYEQYF
NA	TRBD1	TRBV28	TRBJ2-1	TGTGCCACACGCTCGGCGTTAGAGGGGGCGAACAATGAGCAGTTCTTC	CATRSALEGANNEQFF
NA	NA	TRBV5-6	TRBJ2-1	TGCGCCACCAAGGAGACGTCAACCGTCAATGAGCAGTTCTTC	CATKETSTVNEQFF
once	NA	TRBV27	TRBJ1-1	TGTGCCGTAAGGGCGGGGATTGGCACTGAAGCTTTCTTT	CAVRAGIGTEAFF
NA	TRBD1	TRBV11-2	TRBJ1-2	TGTGCCAGCAGCTTTGGGACAGGGGACTATGGCTACACCTTC	CASSFGTGDYGYTF
NA	NA	TRBV7-9	TRBJ2-7	TGTGCCACCTCGACGGGTTACTCCGAGCAGTACTTC	CATSTGYSEQYF
NA	NA	TRBV7-8	TRBJ2-7	TGTGCCAGCAGCCTCCGGACTTACGAGCAGTACTTC	CASSLRTYEQYF
once	NA	TRBV4-1	TRBJ2-1	TGCGCCAGCAGCCCAGAGGGGGAATCAGATGAGCAGTTCTTC	CASSPEGESDEQFF
NA	NA	TRBV9	TRBJ1-3	TGTGCCAGCAGCGCGTACCGGGACGTAGGGGGAACCATATATTTT	CASSAYRDVGGTIYF
once	NA	TRBV7-8	TRBJ1-1	TGTGCCAGCAGCTTAGGAATTGGGGGCATTCTGAACACTGAAGCTTTCTTT	CASSLGIGGILNTEAFF
NA	NA	TRBV7-9	TRBJ2-5	TGTGCCAGCAGCTTATCCGAAGGAGAGACCCAGTACTTC	CASSLSEGETQYF
NA	NA	TRBV25-1	TRBJ2-2	TGTGCCAGCAGTAGGACGGCGAACACCGGGGAGCTGTTTTTT	CASSRTANTGELFF
NA	TRBD1	TRBV13	TRBJ2-4	TGTGCCAGCAGCCCGGGGACAGGGAATCAAAACATTCAGTACTTC	CASSPGTGNQNIQYF
NA	TRBD2	TRBV10-2	TRBJ2-7	TGCGCCAGCGGTAGCGGGGGTGGCTACGAGCAGTACTTC	CASGSGGGYEQYF
once	TRBD2	TRBV4-1	TRBJ2-7	TGCGCCAGCAGCCAATCAGGGACTAGCTCCTACGAGCAGTACTTC	CASSQSGTSSYEQYF
NA	TRBD2	TRBV19	TRBJ2-1	TGTGCCACCGAGAACAGATTAGCGGGACTAAACAATGAGCAGTTCTTC	CATENRLAGLNNEQFF
NA	NA	TRBV28	TRBJ1-5	TGTGCCAGCAGTTTACACACATATAGCAATCAGCCCCAGCATTTT	CASSLHTYSNQPQHF
NA	NA	TRBV9	TRBJ2-7	TGTGCCAGCAGCGTAGGAGGGAATCCGGGGCTCTACGAGCAGTACTTC	CASSVGGNPGLYEQYF
NA	NA	TRBV7-9	TRBJ2-5	TGTGCCAGCAGCGCCCCTCCAGCAGGGACCCAGTACTTC	CASSAPPAGTQYF
NA	NA	TRBV19	TRBJ1-5	TGTGCCAGTAGTTACACGTCGACAGGCTATTATCAGCCCCAGCATTTT	CASSYTSTGYYQPQHF
once	NA	TRBV7-9	TRBJ2-1	TGTGCCAGCAGCTTCGGGGACGGTGATGAGCAGTTCTTC	CASSFGDGDEQFF
NA	NA	TRBV27	TRBJ2-5	TGTGCCAGCAGTCCCAGACAGATTTACCAAGAGACCCAGTACTTC	CASSPRQIYQETQYF